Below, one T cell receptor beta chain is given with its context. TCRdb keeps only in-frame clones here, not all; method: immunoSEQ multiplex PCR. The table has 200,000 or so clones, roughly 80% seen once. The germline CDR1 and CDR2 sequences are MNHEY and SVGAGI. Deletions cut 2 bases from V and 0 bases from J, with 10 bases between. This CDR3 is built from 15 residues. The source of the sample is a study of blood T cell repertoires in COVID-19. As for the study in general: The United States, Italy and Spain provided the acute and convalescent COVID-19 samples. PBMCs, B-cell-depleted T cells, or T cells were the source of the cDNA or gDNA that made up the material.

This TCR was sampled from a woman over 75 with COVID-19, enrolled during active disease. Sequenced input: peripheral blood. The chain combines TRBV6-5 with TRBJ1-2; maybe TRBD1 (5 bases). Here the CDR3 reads CASSYQGRANYGYTF. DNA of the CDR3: TGTGCCAGCAGTTACCAGGGCAGGGCTAACTATGGCTACACCTTC.